The 9 T cell receptor beta chains presented below share a single source sample, sequenced in a study of cytomegalovirus exposure and HLA in healthy donors. Primers for the PCR totalled 60 Vbeta and 13 Jbeta. Some clones are missing from TCRdb's copy, which holds only in-frame ones; the method was immunoSEQ multiplex PCR. The sample includes about 180,000 clones, 70% to 80% of them seen just once. The sequenced sample was PBMCs. Receptor source: a middle-aged woman in good health and CMV-seronegative.

This clone was recorded only once. V is TRBV9 and J is TRBJ2-2, with 7 bases that match TRBD2. Germline loops: CDR1 SGDLS, CDR2 YYNGEE. This CDR3 has 14 amino acids. Trimming took 4 bases from V and 6 from J; bases not matched to a gene: 6. The CDR3: CASSPRGDAGELFF. The CDR3, as DNA: TGTGCCAGCAGCCCTCGGGGGGACGCCGGGGAGCTGTTTTTT.

The chain couples TRBV5-1 to TRBJ2-2, with D unclear. Per germline, CDR1 SGHRS and CDR2 YFSETQ. CDR3 length: 14 residues. Trimming left V 0 bases short and J 4 bases short, with 7 bases between. CDR3 coding DNA: TGCGCCAGCAGCTTGGTAGCCGGCACCGGGGAGCTGTTTTTT. It yields the protein CASSLVAGTGELFF. Together with reference TRBV5-1 and TRBJ2-2, the CDR3 gives the full variable domain: KAGVTQTPRYLIKTRGQQVTLSCSPISGHRSVSWYQQTPGQGLQFLFEYFSETQRNKGNFPGRFSGRQFSNSRSEMNVSTLELGDSALYLCASSLVAGTGELFFGEGSRLTVL.

This clone was counted between two and nine times. The chain joins TRBV4-1 to TRBJ1-1, with 9 bases that match TRBD1. Germline V gene data show CDR1 as MGHRA and CDR2 as YSYEKL. The CDR3 sequence is 18 residues long. The V segment lost 0 bases and the J segment 5 bases; nucleotides outside the gene matches: 13. This CDR3 is CASSQDLNRGQGLTEAFF. The CDR3 DNA is TGCGCCAGCAGCCAAGATCTTAACCGCGGACAGGGGTTAACTGAAGCTTTCTTT.

V gene TRBV6-5 combines with J gene TRBJ1-3; 10 nucleotides match TRBD1. There are 15 residues in the CDR3. The V segment lost 7 bases and the J segment 0 bases; nucleotides outside the gene matches: 3. CDR1 MNHEY and CDR2 SVGAGI come from the germline V gene. The CDR3 region has the DNA TGTGCCAGCAAGGACAGGGGGAGCTCTGGAAACACCATATATTTT. This sequence encodes CASKDRGSSGNTIYF.

The sample holds a few counts of this clone. This chain joins TRBV6-1 and TRBJ1-1, with D perhaps matching TRBD1 (5 bases). The germline V gene encodes CDR1 MNHNS and CDR2 SASEGT. The V gene lost 2 bases and the J gene lost 10 bases, with 8 bases spanning the gap. The CDR3 has 11 amino acids. The CDR3 DNA follows: TGTGCCAGCAGTGAATTAGGGGTAGCTTTCTTT. Translating gives CASSELGVAFF.

The gene calls are TRBV6-6 and TRBJ2-5; D perhaps matches TRBD1 (6 bases). Per the germline V gene, CDR1 is MNHNY and CDR2 is SVGAGI (reference sequence). This CDR3 comprises 13 residues. Trimming took off 10 bases at V and 5 bases at J, with 17 bases between the two ends. The CDR3 protein is CATRTEIVETQYF. DNA for the CDR3: TGTGCCACCCGGACAGAGATCGTGGAGACCCAGTACTTC.

This chain connects TRBV4-1 to TRBJ1-5; no clear D. Per the germline V gene, CDR1 is MGHRA and CDR2 is YSYEKL. This CDR3 comprises 13 residues. Trimming stripped 1 base from V and 9 bases from J, with 10 bases between. The DNA for the CDR3 is TGCGCCAGCAGCCAAGGTGTTTCCTGGCCCCAGCATTTT. It specifies CASSQGVSWPQHF.

V usage is TRBV5-6 and J usage is TRBJ1-2, with D perhaps matching TRBD1 (6 bases). CDR3 length equals 16 residues. The V end lost 2 bases, the J end lost 3 bases, and 17 bases lay between the germline ends. The V gene's germline CDR1 is SGHDT and CDR2 YYEEEE. CDR3 coding DNA: TGTGCCAGCAGCTTTCGACCACAGGGAAGGGACTATGGCTACACCTTC. Protein product: CASSFRPQGRDYGYTF.

This chain uses TRBV29-1 with TRBJ1-2; 9 nucleotides align to TRBD1. V gave up 5 bases and J gave up 5 bases; unmatched junction bases: 6. Germline CDR1 is SQVTM and CDR2 is ANQGSEA. The CDR3 has 13 amino acids. CDR3 amino acids: CSVTTGQGYGYTF. The CDR3 nucleotides read TGCAGCGTTACCACGGGACAGGGTTATGGCTACACCTTC.